This T cell receptor beta chain is from a study of blood T cell repertoires in COVID-19. Study as a whole: Acute-phase and convalescent COVID-19 samples originated in the United States, Italy and Spain.

In the study's own analysis: Nucleated cell counts were estimated from reference gene primer amplification. Using immunoSEQ multiplex PCR, the repertoire was profiled, and TCRdb retains in-frame clones only, with some absent. From that table come the V and J calls and clone size; the DNA was used to work out D and trimming. The data contain around 60,000 clones, about 77% of them seen just once; the ten biggest clones take up roughly 20%. Germline CDR1 SGHRS, CDR2 YFSETQ. Trimming shortened V by 0 bases and J by 9 bases, and 8 bases separated the two germline ends. The CDR3 spans 12 residues. The clonotype originates from a man of 80 years or more with active or convalescent COVID-19. The sequenced sample was peripheral blood. This rearrangement joins TRBV5-1 to TRBJ2-3, with D maybe TRBD2 (5 bases). Here the CDR3 reads CASSLAGSTQYF. The CDR3, as DNA: TGCGCCAGCAGCTTGGCTGGGAGCACGCAGTATTTT.